This TCR beta chain originates from a study of molecular identifiers for immune sequencing clone quantification (dated by TCRdb to the late 2010s). Concerning the study at large: For a replicate experiment, RNA from around 20,000 or 99,000 naive CD8 T cells was divided into five aliquots, of which four were sequenced. This methods study benchmarked molecular-identifier clustering-based TCR repertoire sequencing (MIDCIRS) and TCR RNA copy counting, using CD8 T cells to do so.

The investigation overall reported the following: Even against a background of one million naive CD8 T cells, spiked-in Jurkat TCR RNA amounting to a single cell's worth was reported to be detectable. The sizes of highly expanded clones could end up underestimated when identical TCR molecules share a barcode. The naive libraries included spiked-in Jurkat TCR RNA (around nine copies' worth), and this Jurkat TCR RNA is not part of the donor repertoire. In CMV-specific effector cells, clones with more than 20 RNA copies contained over 98% of molecules, whereas in naive cells such clones contained under 1% of molecules. Modeling indicated around 3 TCR RNA copies recovered per cell, compared with around 10 by digital PCR, which implies a capture efficiency of around 30%. Without barcode sub-clustering, chimeric consensus sequences inflated TCR diversity; chimeras reached as high as 47%.

The protocol used for the library was PCR. TCRdb records NextSeq 500 as the sequencer. Preparation of bulk TCR libraries followed a previously described approach, with the TCR primers listed in Table S5. The Qiagen AllPrep DNA/RNA kit was used to purify total RNA. Before analysis, reads from multiple sequencing runs of the same library were pooled. The original pipeline was this. Reads were retained only if their TCR constant sequence matched exactly, and those retained reads were trimmed to 150 nt and grouped according to their 12-nt molecular barcodes. Reads inside each barcode group were sub-clustered using a 15% Levenshtein threshold, and a quality-weighted consensus sequence was constructed for each RNA molecule. Non-functional sequences were removed, as were lower-count sequences one edit away from another. Barcode sub-clusters with fewer than 20% of the maximum read count were removed, based on fitting two negative binomial distributions. The public reads were reanalyzed by TCRdb: fastp trimming at Q25, MiXCR alignment, in-frame beta chains only. CDR3 protein duplicates are merged, each entry listing the most common genes and DNA. The V and J calls and clone size are TCRdb's, not the authors'. The sample table records fewer than 350,000 distinct CDR3 sequences; about a quarter of these occur just once. Around 0.74% of the sample comes from the top ten.

Only a few counts were recorded for this clonotype. Its antigen specificity is not known. Qualities for individual bases were not recorded, and no much larger clone is one base off. The cysteine opens and the phenylalanine closes a CDR3 of 15 amino acids. Only the CDR3 DNA is retained, 45 bases long and in frame from the first base. Looking up the germline V gene yields CDR1 MNHEY and CDR2 SVGEGT. Relative to germline, V is missing 6 bases and J is missing 4 bases, with 10 bases of the junction outside any gene match. Libraries of naive CD8 T cells were generated from about 21,000 to 970,000 sorted cells, with 10%, 30% or 50% of the purified RNA used. On a BD FACSAria II, naive CD8 T cells were FACS-sorted as CD8+CD4-CCR7+CD45RA+ and collected into RLT Plus buffer. To test detection sensitivity, Jurkat RNA equal to under 13 TCR copies was added to samples of roughly 18,000-1,000,000 naive CD8 T cells. Enrichment of CD8 T cells was done with RosetteSep CD8+ T Cell Enrichment Cocktail plus Ficoll-Paque, and ACK red cell lysis came afterward.

This sequence originates from a human donor in good health. Some libraries in this study had Jurkat cell RNA spiked in. This chain is built from TRBV6-2 or TRBV6-3 and TRBJ1-2, with 8 central nucleotides matching TRBD1. Sequencing was done on a sample of naive CD8+ T cells from blood, with Jurkat cell RNA spiked in. The cell subset or site label on this specimen signifies: FACS-sorted CD8+CD4-CCR7+CD45RA+ naive T cells. The CDR3 amino acid sequence is: CASSSPVTGVYGYTF. In nucleotide form, the sequence is TGTGCCAGCAGCTCCCCTGTGACAGGGGTCTATGGCTACACCTTC.